Described below is a single T cell receptor (beta chain) sequence and its context. Many counts were recorded for this clonotype. Its binding antigen is unknown. No base quality information exists; no much larger clone differs at one position. The sample comes from a study of identical twins (dated by TCRdb to about 2016). Regarding the research as a whole: To test whether fetal clonotypes persist, this study deep-sequenced TCR alpha and beta repertoires from monozygotic twins, from unrelated adults of various ages, and from cord blood. To rule out contamination, replicate twin experiments were performed at different times with different library preparation protocols.

All donors were healthy Caucasians. Three pairs of female monozygotic twins, all aged about 18 to 30 years, were included in the twin cohort. Miltenyi CD45RO+ enrichment and human naive T-cell isolation kits were used to isolate memory (CD45RO+) and naive T cells from PBMC. The CDR3 runs 14 amino acids, cysteine and phenylalanine included. Of the read, only the CDR3 DNA is kept; its 42 bases are in frame from base 1. In the germline V gene, CDR1 corresponds to SGHRS and CDR2 to YFSETQ. V has 0 bases trimmed and J has 6 bases trimmed; junction bases matching no gene number 1. What the research found in general, with its limitations: In monozygotic twins, out-of-frame TCR alpha sharing was systematically underestimated by recombination models, although the models agreed with sharing between unrelated individuals. Invariant T cells such as MAIT and iNKT could partly confound zero-insertion analyses, though diverse VJ usage argued against this for most clonotypes. Excess twin sharing in beta out-of-frame sequences was weaker because fewer shared sequences lowered the signal-to-noise ratio. Fewer insertions were carried by abundant cord blood beta clonotypes, a similar but weaker trend appeared in young adult naive repertoires, and no such trend appeared in memory repertoires. Out-of-frame TCR alpha sequences shared between twins showed an excess of low generation-probability sequences compared with coincidental sharing between unrelated individuals. Because the same donors could not be followed over many years, conclusions were based on cross-sectional statistical analysis.

The library was produced with 5' RACE. Sequencing instrument: Illumina HiSeq 2000. Template switching introduced a universal primer binding site; the final cDNA contained a unique molecular identifier, enabling accurate counting of TCR cDNA molecules. First-strand cDNA for TCR alpha and beta chains was synthesized from specific primers in the conserved constant-segment region. Each cDNA library was double barcoded, with a SMART-Mk sample barcode plus Illumina barcodes, to control for contamination. Two successive PCR steps introduced TruSeq adapter sequences along with Illumina sample barcodes. Sequencing of the TCR alpha and beta cDNA libraries was done on the Illumina HiSeq platform using custom primers. As for how the authors treated the data: MiGEC processed the raw reads to extract unique molecular identifiers, while MiXCR was used to determine the CDR3 positions. Recombination models were inferred per individual with the repgenHMM and IGoR tools using an EM algorithm. The tcR package in R was used for shared clonotype analysis, with sharing normalized by the product of cloneset sizes. To study raw recombination without the effects of thymic and clonal selection, out-of-frame nonproductive sequences were analyzed. Clones were called with MiXCR by TCRdb after fastp trimmed the public reads at Q25, and only in-frame beta chains were retained. One record per CDR3 amino acid sequence lists the most common genes and DNA. Here the V and J calls rest on TCRdb's processing, not on the authors' analysis. This sample has around 280,000 distinct CDR3 sequences in its table, and about 8% of those were observed once. Approximately 2.1% of the sample comes from the top ten.

These data also featured in a second study, about yellow fever vaccine responses in identical twins. The second investigation adds: The T cell response to vaccination in identical twins was reported by the authors to appear partly convergent and partly personalized. In identical twins, the study followed T cell clones that responded to the vaccine with precision.

The sequence joins TRBV5-1 to TRBJ2-2; TRBD1 matches 8 bases in the middle. What was sequenced was memory (CD45RO+) T cells sorted from blood. The sample's cell subset or site label, in plain terms: CD45RO+ enriched T cells. The receptor's source is a woman in her late teens or twenties in good health. CDR3 sequence: CASSLGQGPGELFF. The sequenced DNA is TGCGCCAGCAGCTTGGGACAGGGGCCCGGGGAGCTGTTTTTT.